Below, one T cell receptor beta chain is given with its context. Its antigen is undetermined. CDR3 length: 13 amino acids. V lost 10 bases to trimming and J lost 3 bases, with 12 bases between them. Germline V gives CDR1 ENHRY, CDR2 SYGVKD. These data belong to a study of cytomegalovirus exposure and HLA in healthy donors. General study results and limits: In vitro, a few CMV-associated chains proved specific for CMV antigens.

TCRdb keeps only in-frame clones here, not all; method: immunoSEQ multiplex PCR. The sample includes about 150,000 clones, just over 85% of them seen just once. The chain links TRBV10-3 to TRBJ1-4; D not certain. This clonotype was sampled from a human donor in good health. The sequencing sample was made of PBMCs. The CDR3 loop reads CATNTQANEKLFF. The CDR3 DNA reads TGTGCCACAAATACTCAAGCTAATGAAAAACTGTTTTTT.